Shown below are 6 T cell receptor beta chains from a single sample sequenced in a study of radiotherapy plus CTLA-4 blockade in lung cancer. TCRdb's copy holds only in-frame clones and misses some; the assay was immunoSEQ multiplex PCR. The sample has 60,000 to 70,000 clones, approximately 82% seen once. The sequences come from peripheral blood, collected from a patient treated with radiotherapy plus ipilimumab. These receptors came from a human donor with non-small cell lung cancer who had a partial response to radiotherapy plus ipilimumab.

This chain uses TRBV7-2 with TRBJ1-2, with TRBD1 identical over 8 bases. The length of the CDR3 is 15 residues. CDR1 and CDR2 (germline): SGHTA, FQGNSA. V was clipped by 5 bases and J by 4 bases; unmatched bases: 9. CDR3 loop: CASSQDRGLFYGYTF. The CDR3 region has the DNA TGTGCCAGCAGCCAAGACAGGGGCCTTTTCTATGGCTACACCTTC.

The chain combines TRBV28 with TRBJ1-2; TRBD1 matches at 10 bases. Germline V gene lookup returns CDR1 MDHEN and CDR2 SYDVKM. CDR3 length: 15 residues. J was trimmed by 8 bases and V by 2 bases; bases with no gene match: 8. CDR3 region: CASSLGGTGVEGYTF. The CDR3 nucleotides read TGTGCCAGCAGTTTAGGAGGGACAGGGGTAGAGGGCTACACCTTC.

The chain has TRBV19 and TRBJ2-5; 9 bases line up with TRBD2. This CDR3 has 19 residues. V shed 1 base, J shed 2 bases, and the junction held 14 bases outside the gene matches. Germline V gives CDR1 LNHDA, CDR2 SQIVND (reference sequence). The CDR3 reads CASSIAFIVASGKQETQYF. CDR3 bases: TGTGCCAGTAGTATAGCGTTTATTGTTGCTAGCGGGAAGCAAGAGACCCAGTACTTC.

The chain has TRBV2 and TRBJ2-7; TRBD2 matches 16 bases. V shed 7 bases and J 4 bases; nucleotides not matched to a gene: 4. The CDR3 is 15 residues long. Germline lookup yields CDR1 SNHLY and CDR2 FYNNEI. The CDR3 DNA follows: TGTGCCAGCACTATGGGACTAGCGGGAGGGTACGAGCAGTACTTC. Amino acids: CASTMGLAGGYEQYF.

This chain links TRBV28 with TRBJ2-7; D is uncertain. The CDR3 length is 11 residues. Looked up from germline, CDR1 is MDHEN and CDR2 is SYDVKM. V lost 3 bases and J lost 6, with 6 bases in between. The CDR3 reads CASSFVSEQYF. The CDR3 region has the DNA TGTGCCAGCAGTTTTGTCAGCGAGCAGTACTTC.

This clone was seen a few times. The V gene is TRBV5-1, the J gene TRBJ2-4; 12 bases align to TRBD2. Germline-derived CDR1 and CDR2 are SGHRS and YFSETQ. The CDR3 is 16 amino acids. V lost 2 bases and J lost 6; bases outside the gene matches: 6. CDR3 bases: TGCGCCAGCAGCTTACTAGCGGGAGGCGAGGGAAACATTCAGTACTTC. Protein product: CASSLLAGGEGNIQYF.